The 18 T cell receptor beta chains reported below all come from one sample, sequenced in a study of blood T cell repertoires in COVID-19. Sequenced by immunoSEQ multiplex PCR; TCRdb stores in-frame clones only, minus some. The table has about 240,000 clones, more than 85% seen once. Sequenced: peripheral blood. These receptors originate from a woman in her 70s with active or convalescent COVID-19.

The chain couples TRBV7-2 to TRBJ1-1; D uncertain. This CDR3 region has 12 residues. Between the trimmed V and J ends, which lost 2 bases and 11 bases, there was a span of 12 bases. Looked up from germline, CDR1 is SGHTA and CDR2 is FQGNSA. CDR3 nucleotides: TGTGCCAGCAGCTTAACGGGGTCGAACGCTTTCTTT. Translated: CASSLTGSNAFF.

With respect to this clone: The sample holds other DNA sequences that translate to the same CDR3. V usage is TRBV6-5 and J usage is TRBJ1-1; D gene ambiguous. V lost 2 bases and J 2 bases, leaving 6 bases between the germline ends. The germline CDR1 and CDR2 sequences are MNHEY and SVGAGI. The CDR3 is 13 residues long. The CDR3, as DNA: TGTGCCAGCAGTTACGGAGAAAACACTGAAGCTTTCTTT. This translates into CASSYGENTEAFF.

CDR3 loop: CASSPAGQGVRGYTF. The CDR3 nucleotides are TGTGCCAGCAGCCCCGCAGGACAGGGTGTGCGTGGCTACACCTTC. This chain connects TRBV7-3 to TRBJ1-2, with 8 bases that match TRBD1. The CDR3 sequence is 15 residues long. Germline V gene lookup returns CDR1 SGHTA and CDR2 FQGTGA. After removal of 5 bases from V and 7 bases from J, the junction contained 12 bases not matched to a gene.

The CDR3 loop is CASSHGGITEAFF. CDR3 coding DNA: TGTGCCAGCAGCCACGGGGGAATCACTGAAGCTTTCTTT. The chain uses TRBV3-1 (or the pseudogene TRBV3-2) and TRBJ1-1; possibly TRBD1 for D (5 bases). V was trimmed by 3 bases and J by 4 bases, leaving 9 bases between them. The length of the CDR3 is 13 residues. Germline values: CDR1 LGHDT, CDR2 YNNKEL (reference sequence).

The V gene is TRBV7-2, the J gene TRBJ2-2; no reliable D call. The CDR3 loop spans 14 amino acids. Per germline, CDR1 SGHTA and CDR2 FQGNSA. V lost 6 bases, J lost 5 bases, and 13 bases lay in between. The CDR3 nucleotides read TGTGCCAGCAGTTCCAGCGTGAGGACCGGGGAGCTGTTTTTT. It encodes CASSSSVRTGELFF.

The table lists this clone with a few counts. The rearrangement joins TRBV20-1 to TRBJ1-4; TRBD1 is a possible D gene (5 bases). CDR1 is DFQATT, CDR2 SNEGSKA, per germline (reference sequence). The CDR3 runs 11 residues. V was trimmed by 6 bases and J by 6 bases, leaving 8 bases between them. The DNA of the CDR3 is TGCAGTGCAGGGGTAGATGAAAAACTGTTTTTT. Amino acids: CSAGVDEKLFF.

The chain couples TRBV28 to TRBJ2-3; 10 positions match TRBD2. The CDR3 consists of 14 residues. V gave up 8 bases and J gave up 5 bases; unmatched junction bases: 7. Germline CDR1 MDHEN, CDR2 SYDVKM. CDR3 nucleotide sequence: TGTGCCAGCGAATCTAGCGGGGGAGAAGATACGCAGTATTTT. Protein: CASESSGGEDTQYF.

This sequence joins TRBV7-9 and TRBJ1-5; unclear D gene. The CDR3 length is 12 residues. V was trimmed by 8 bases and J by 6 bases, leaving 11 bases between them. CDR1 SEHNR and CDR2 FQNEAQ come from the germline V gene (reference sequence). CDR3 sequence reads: CASSREGQPQHF. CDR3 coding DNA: TGTGCCAGCTCTCGGGAGGGTCAGCCCCAGCATTTT.

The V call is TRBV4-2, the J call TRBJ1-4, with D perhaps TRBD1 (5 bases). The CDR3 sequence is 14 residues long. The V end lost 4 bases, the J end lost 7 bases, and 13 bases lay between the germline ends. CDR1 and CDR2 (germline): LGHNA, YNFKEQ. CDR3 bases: TGTGCCAGCAGCCCAGGGCGGGGAGGTGAAAAACTGTTTTTT. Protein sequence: CASSPGRGGEKLFF.

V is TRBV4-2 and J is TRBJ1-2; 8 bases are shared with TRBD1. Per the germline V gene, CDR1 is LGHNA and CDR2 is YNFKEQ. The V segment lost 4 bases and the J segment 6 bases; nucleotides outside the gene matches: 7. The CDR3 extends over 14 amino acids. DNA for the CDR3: TGTGCCAGCAGCCGTCGAGGACAGGGAGATGGCTACACCTTC. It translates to CASSRRGQGDGYTF.

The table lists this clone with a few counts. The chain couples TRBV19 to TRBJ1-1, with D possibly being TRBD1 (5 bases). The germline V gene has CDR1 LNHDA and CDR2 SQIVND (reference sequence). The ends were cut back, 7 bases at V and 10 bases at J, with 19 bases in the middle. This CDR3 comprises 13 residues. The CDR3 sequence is CASTSGERVIAFF. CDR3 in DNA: TGTGCCAGTACCTCGGGGGAACGGGTTATAGCTTTCTTT.

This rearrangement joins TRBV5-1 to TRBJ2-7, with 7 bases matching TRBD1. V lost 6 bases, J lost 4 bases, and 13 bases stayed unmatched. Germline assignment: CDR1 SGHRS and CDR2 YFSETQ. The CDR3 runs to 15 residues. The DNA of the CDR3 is TGCGCCAGCACCCCCACCTCGACAGGGATATACGAGCAGTACTTC. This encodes CASTPTSTGIYEQYF.

The CDR3 loop reads CASSSAGGNSPLHF. The CDR3 DNA reads TGTGCCAGCAGCTCCGCCGGAGGTAATTCACCCCTCCACTTT. The V gene is TRBV11-3, the J gene TRBJ1-6, with D uncertain. The CDR3 spans 14 residues. Germline CDR1 is SGHNT and CDR2 is YENEEA. The V end lost 4 bases, the J end lost 6 bases, and 10 bases lay between the germline ends.

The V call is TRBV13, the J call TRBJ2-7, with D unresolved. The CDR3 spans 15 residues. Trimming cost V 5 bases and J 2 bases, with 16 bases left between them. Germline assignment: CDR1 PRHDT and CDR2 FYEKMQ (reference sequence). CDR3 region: CASSRDARFTYEQYF. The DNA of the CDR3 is TGTGCCAGCAGCCGTGACGCCAGGTTTACCTACGAGCAGTACTTC. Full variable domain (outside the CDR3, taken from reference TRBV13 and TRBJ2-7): AAGVIQSPRHLIKEKRETATLKCYPIPRHDTVYWYQQGPGQDPQFLISFYEKMQSDKGSIPDRFSAQQFSDYHSELNMSSLELGDSALYFCASSRDARFTYEQYFGPGTRLTVT.

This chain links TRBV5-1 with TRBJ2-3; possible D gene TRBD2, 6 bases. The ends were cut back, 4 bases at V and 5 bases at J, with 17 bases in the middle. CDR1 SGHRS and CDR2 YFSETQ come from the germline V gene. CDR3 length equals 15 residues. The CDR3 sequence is CASSQMTGVRDTQYF. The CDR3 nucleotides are TGCGCCAGCAGCCAAATGACGGGGGTAAGAGATACGCAGTATTTT.

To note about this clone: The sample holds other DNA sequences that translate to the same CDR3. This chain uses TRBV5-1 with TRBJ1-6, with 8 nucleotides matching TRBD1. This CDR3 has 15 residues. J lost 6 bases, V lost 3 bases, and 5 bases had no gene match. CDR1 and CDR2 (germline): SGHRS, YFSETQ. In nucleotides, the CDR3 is TGCGCCAGCAGCTCACAGGGGGGAGGTAATTCACCCCTCCACTTT. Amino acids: CASSSQGGGNSPLHF.

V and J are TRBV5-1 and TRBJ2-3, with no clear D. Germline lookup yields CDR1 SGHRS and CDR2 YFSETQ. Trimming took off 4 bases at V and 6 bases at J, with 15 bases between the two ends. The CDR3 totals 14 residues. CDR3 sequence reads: CASSHSSPADTQYF. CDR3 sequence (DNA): TGCGCCAGCAGCCATAGCTCCCCAGCGGATACGCAGTATTTT.

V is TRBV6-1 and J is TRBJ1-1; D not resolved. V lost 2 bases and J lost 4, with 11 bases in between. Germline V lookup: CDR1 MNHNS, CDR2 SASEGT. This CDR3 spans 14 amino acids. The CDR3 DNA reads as TGTGCCAGCAGTGAACACAGCCTTGTCACTGAAGCTTTCTTT. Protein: CASSEHSLVTEAFF.